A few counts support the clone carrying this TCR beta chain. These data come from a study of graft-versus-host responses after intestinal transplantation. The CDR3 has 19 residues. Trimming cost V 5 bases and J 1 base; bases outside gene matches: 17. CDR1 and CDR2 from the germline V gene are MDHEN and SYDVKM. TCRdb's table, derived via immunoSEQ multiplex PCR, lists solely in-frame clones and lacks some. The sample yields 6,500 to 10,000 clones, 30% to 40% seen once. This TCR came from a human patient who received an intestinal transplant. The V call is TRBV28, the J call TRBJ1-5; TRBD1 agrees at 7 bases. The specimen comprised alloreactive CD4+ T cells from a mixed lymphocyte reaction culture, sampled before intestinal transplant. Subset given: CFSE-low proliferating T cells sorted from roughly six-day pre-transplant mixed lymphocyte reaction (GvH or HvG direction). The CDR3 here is CASSTSRSRGLGSNQPQHF. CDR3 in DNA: TGTGCCAGCAGTACCAGCCGGAGCAGGGGGTTGGGAAGCAATCAGCCCCAGCATTTT.